This paragraph reports one TCR beta chain. The data stem from a study of cytomegalovirus exposure and HLA in healthy donors. PCR used 60 Vbeta primers and 13 Jbeta primers. The method was immunoSEQ multiplex PCR; TCRdb's version includes in-frame clones alone and lacks a portion of them. The repertoire has some 98,000 clones, about 74% of them found once; the top ten carry less than 8.5%. This CDR3 comprises 15 residues. Germline V gene sequence: CDR1 SGHVS, CDR2 FQNEAQ. V was clipped by 2 bases and J by 3 bases; unmatched bases: 4. The V and J genes are TRBV7-8 and TRBJ2-1; the match to TRBD2 covers 7 bases. The sample comprised PBMCs. The TCR originated in a female donor in good health and CMV-seronegative. The CDR3 reads CASSLWRESYNEQFF. The CDR3 DNA reads TGTGCCAGCAGCTTATGGCGGGAGAGCTACAATGAGCAGTTCTTC.